Below, one TCR beta chain is given with its context. V dropped 4 bases and J dropped 2 bases, with 12 bases sitting between them. This CDR3 has 14 amino acids. Germline CDR1 reads MNHEY; CDR2 reads SMNVEV (reference sequence). The data belong to a study of blood T cell repertoires in COVID-19. Turning to the study itself: The United States, Italy and Spain provided the acute and convalescent COVID-19 samples.

Assay: immunoSEQ multiplex PCR; the TCRdb copy retains only in-frame clones and omits some. The sample consists of about 260,000 clones, roughly 88% of them appearing once. This chain uses TRBV27 with TRBJ2-7; a weak D match, TRBD1 (5 bases). This clonotype was sampled from a human donor in a cohort sampled during active COVID-19. What was sequenced was peripheral blood. DNA for the CDR3: TGTGCCAGCAGTTCGGGCAGGACAACCTACGAGCAGTACTTC. Residues: CASSSGRTTYEQYF.